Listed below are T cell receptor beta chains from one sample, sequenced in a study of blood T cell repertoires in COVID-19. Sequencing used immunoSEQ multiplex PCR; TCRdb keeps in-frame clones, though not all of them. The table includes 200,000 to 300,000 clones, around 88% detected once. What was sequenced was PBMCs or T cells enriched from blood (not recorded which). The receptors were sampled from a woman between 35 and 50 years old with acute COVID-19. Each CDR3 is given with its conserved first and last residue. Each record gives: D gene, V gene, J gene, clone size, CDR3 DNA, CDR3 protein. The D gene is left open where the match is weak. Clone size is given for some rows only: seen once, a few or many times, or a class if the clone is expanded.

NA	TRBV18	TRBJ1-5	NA	TGTGCCAGCTCACCACCGAGTGGGGGGACTAGCAATCAGCCCCAGCATTTT	CASSPPSGGTSNQPQHF
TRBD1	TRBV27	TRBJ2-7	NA	TGTGCCAGCAGTTTAGGGACAGGGCCCTCCTACGAGCAGTACTTC	CASSLGTGPSYEQYF
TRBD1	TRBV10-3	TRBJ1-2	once	TGTGCCAGCAGGAGCGACAGGGAAAACTATGGCTACACCTTC	CASRSDRENYGYTF
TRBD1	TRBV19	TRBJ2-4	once	TGTGCCAGTAGTACGGGACAGGGGGTAACCATTCAGTACTTC	CASSTGQGVTIQYF
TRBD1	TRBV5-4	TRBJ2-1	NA	TGTGCCAGCAGCTGGGGTGGGACAGGGGCGACCAATGAGCAGTTCTTC	CASSWGGTGATNEQFF
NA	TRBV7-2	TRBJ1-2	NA	TGTGCCAGCAGCTTATTGACTTCCTATGGCTACACCTTC	CASSLLTSYGYTF
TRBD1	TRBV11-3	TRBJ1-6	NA	TGTGCCAGCAGCTTGGGACAGGGGAATTCACCCCTCCACTTT	CASSLGQGNSPLHF
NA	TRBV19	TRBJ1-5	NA	TGTGCCAGTATCCTAGGGGGTAGCAATCAGCCCCAGCATTTT	CASILGGSNQPQHF
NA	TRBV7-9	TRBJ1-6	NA	TGTGCCAGCAGCTTAGAGGCGGGGATTTCACCCCTCCACTTT	CASSLEAGISPLHF
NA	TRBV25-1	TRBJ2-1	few	TGTGCCAGCAGCCCCTTTAGGGGGAGCTCCTACAATGAGCAGTTCTTC	CASSPFRGSSYNEQFF
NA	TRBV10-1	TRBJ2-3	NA	TGCGCCAGCAGTGAAAGACATGACACGCAGTATTTT	CASSERHDTQYF
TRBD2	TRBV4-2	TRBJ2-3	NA	TGTGCCAGCAGCCAAGCTCAGCGGGGGGGCGCAGATACGCAGTATTTT	CASSQAQRGGADTQYF
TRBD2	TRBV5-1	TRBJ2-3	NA	TGCGCCAGCAGCTTGGATGTGGGAGCGGGGGGGTTCACAGATACGCAGTATTTT	CASSLDVGAGGFTDTQYF
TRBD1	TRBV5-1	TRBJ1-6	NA	TGCGCCAGCAGCGGTGGGACAGATAACAATTCACCCCTCCACTTT	CASSGGTDNNSPLHF
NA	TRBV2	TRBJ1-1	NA	TGTGCCAGCAGTCCAATTTTGAACACTGAAGCTTTCTTT	CASSPILNTEAFF
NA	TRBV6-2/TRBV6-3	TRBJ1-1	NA	TGTGCCAGCAGTTACGAGGCCAGTTTGAACACTGAAGCTTTCTTT	CASSYEASLNTEAFF
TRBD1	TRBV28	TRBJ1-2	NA	TGTGCCAGCAGTCTTCCGGGACAGTATGGCTACACCTTC	CASSLPGQYGYTF
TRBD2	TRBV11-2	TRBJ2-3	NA	TGTGCCAGCAGCTCACTAGCGGGGGGTAGAGATACGCAGTATTTT	CASSSLAGGRDTQYF